This T cell receptor beta chain is drawn from a study of cytomegalovirus exposure and HLA in healthy donors. Study information: Researchers found that about 82% of fewer than 450 genotyped donors fell within the Caucasian-associated ancestry cluster.

The CDR3 sequence is 14 residues long. Germline CDR1 reads SSHAT; CDR2 reads FNYEAQ (reference sequence). The PCR made use of 60 Vbeta and 13 Jbeta primers. Profiled with immunoSEQ multiplex PCR; TCRdb holds only in-frame clones, not every one. Altogether about 140,000 clones are present, almost 85% being singletons, with the ten largest covering over 9.5%. Remarks on this clone: The antigen is not known. An end of the junction differs from the germline gene, which may be a read error.

Study-level results: Reports state that TCR beta sequences accurately predicted most subjects' HLA-A and HLA-B alleles.

Sequenced input: PBMCs. The sequence was collected from a woman aged 55-70 years in good health and CMV-seropositive. This chain links TRBV7-7 with TRBJ2-2; 9 bases are a match to TRBD1. CDR3 coding DNA: TGTGCTAGCAGCTTAGACAGGGGGACCGGGGAGCTGTTTTTT. This codes for CASSLDRGTGELFF.